This T cell receptor (beta chain) was captured in a study of T cells expressing NK-cell markers. At the level of the study: TCR beta repertoires came from sorted CD3+CD56+NKG2C+, CD3+CD56+NKG2C- and CD3+CD56-NKG2C+ T cells. Among eight sequenced donors, seven carried HCMV seropositivity while one was seronegative. The study, taken as a whole, reports: CD8+ T cells in six donors included dominant NKG2C+ clonotypes at roughly 1.0-7.0%.

With regard to this clonotype: Its antigen is not identified.

The CDR3 covers 17 residues. Germline CDR1 and CDR2: LGHNA and YSLEER. From its re-call of the 5' RACE reads, TCRdb lists each CDR3 protein once, without DNA. In total, the table holds around 110,000 distinct CDR3 sequences. The V gene is TRBV4-3, the J gene TRBJ2-1; TCRdb calls TRBD2, which cannot be checked without DNA. This receptor was obtained from a woman between 18 and 70 years old in good health. Sequenced: blood T cells: a sorted CD56 or NKG2C T cell subset, CD4+ or CD8+ T cells, or bulk PBMC T cells (not recorded which). The chain's CDR3 is CASSQDSSGEAYNEQFF.